Listed below are T cell receptor beta chains from one sample, sequenced in a study of T cell responses to AZD1222 COVID-19 vaccine. Only in-frame clones appear in the TCRdb table, and some are missing; sequencing was by immunoSEQ multiplex PCR. This sample has some 100,000 clones, with about 90% found just once. Sequencing was performed on peripheral blood, taken on day 0 of AZD1222 vaccination. These receptors were collected from an adult in good health. Each CDR3 is given with its conserved first and last residue. D genes are given only for firm matches. Clone size is stated in some rows and not others, as once, few, many or a class when expanded.

CASSYTGSEAFF | TGTGCCAGCAGTTATACAGGGTCTGAAGCTTTCTTT | TRBJ1-1 | - | TRBV12-3/TRBV12-4 | -
CASSPPGQLYNEQFF | TGTGCCAGCAGCCCTCCGGGACAGCTATACAATGAGCAGTTCTTC | TRBJ2-1 | - | TRBV7-2 | TRBD1
CASSPVGRDAGYTF | TGTGCCAGCTCACCAGTTGGCAGGGATGCTGGCTACACCTTC | TRBJ1-2 | - | TRBV18 | -
CASSYSSIQPQHF | TGTGCCAGCAGTTACTCGTCAATTCAGCCCCAGCATTTT | TRBJ1-5 | once | TRBV6-5 | -
CATLEGARGYTF | TGTGCCACCCTCGAGGGGGCGCGGGGCTACACCTTC | TRBJ1-2 | - | TRBV6-5 | TRBD1
CASSQDQGTNEKLFF | TGTGCCAGCAGCCAAGATCAGGGAACTAATGAAAAACTGTTTTTT | TRBJ1-4 | - | TRBV4-2 | -
CASSPQGVTGNTIYF | TGTGCCAGCTCACCCCAGGGGGTCACTGGAAACACCATATATTTT | TRBJ1-3 | - | TRBV18 | TRBD1
CASSFRSNLYEQYF | TGTGCCAGCAGCTTTAGGTCAAACCTCTACGAGCAGTACTTC | TRBJ2-7 | once | TRBV11-2 | -
CASSLLAGVLNEQFF | TGTGCCAGCAGCTTACTAGCGGGAGTACTCAATGAGCAGTTCTTC | TRBJ2-1 | - | TRBV13 | TRBD2
CAISDIFGTGHNQPQHF | TGTGCCATCAGTGATATATTCGGGACAGGGCATAATCAGCCCCAGCATTTT | TRBJ1-5 | - | TRBV10-3 | TRBD1
CASSQDRIPYNEQFF | TGCGCCAGCAGCCAAGATCGGATCCCCTACAATGAGCAGTTCTTC | TRBJ2-1 | - | TRBV4-3 | -
CASSILTVNQPQHF | TGTGCCAGTAGTATATTGACGGTAAATCAGCCCCAGCATTTT | TRBJ1-5 | - | TRBV19 | -
CASSQDTNYGYTF | TGCGCCAGCAGCCAAGATACTAACTATGGCTACACCTTC | TRBJ1-2 | - | TRBV4-1 | -
CSVEGGGNEKLFF | TGCAGCGTTGAAGGTGGTGGTAATGAAAAACTGTTTTTT | TRBJ1-4 | once | TRBV29-1 | -
CASTVFGQYYGYTF | TGTGCCAGTACTGTCTTTGGACAGTACTATGGCTACACCTTC | TRBJ1-2 | - | TRBV19 | -
CAWMGTGVYEQYF | TGTGCCTGGATGGGGACAGGGGTCTACGAGCAGTACTTC | TRBJ2-7 | - | TRBV30 | TRBD1
CAWSTRGGGNQPQHF | TGTGCCTGGAGTACCCGAGGGGGGGGGAATCAGCCCCAGCATTTT | TRBJ1-5 | - | TRBV30 | -
CASSVGRLASSTDTQYF | TGTGCCAGCAGCGTAGGGCGGCTAGCGAGTAGCACAGATACGCAGTATTTT | TRBJ2-3 | - | TRBV9 | -
CASSYRPGDSNQPQHF | TGTGCCAGCAGTTACAGGCCGGGGGATAGCAATCAGCCCCAGCATTTT | TRBJ1-5 | - | TRBV6-6 | -
CASSQGGGLGTEAFF | TGTGCCAGCAGCCAAGGCGGCGGGCTGGGCACTGAAGCTTTCTTT | TRBJ1-1 | - | TRBV3-1/TRBV3-2 | -
CASSRSRRVTNEKLFF | TGTGCCAGCAGCCGGTCCCGCAGGGTAACTAATGAAAAACTGTTTTTT | TRBJ1-4 | - | TRBV21-1 | -
CASSVSNQPQHF | TGTGCCAGCAGTGTAAGCAATCAGCCCCAGCATTTT | TRBJ1-5 | once | TRBV3-1/TRBV3-2 | -
CASSVGQQETQYF | TGTGCCAGCAGCGTCGGACAGCAAGAGACCCAGTACTTC | TRBJ2-5 | - | TRBV9 | -
CASSIGQFNEQFF | TGTGCCAGTAGTATCGGCCAGTTCAATGAGCAGTTCTTC | TRBJ2-1 | - | TRBV19 | -
CASSPPGNSGNTIYF | TGTGCCAGCTCACCACCCGGCAACTCTGGAAACACCATATATTTT | TRBJ1-3 | - | TRBV18 | -
CASSTKGGQGGYEQYF | TGTGCCAGCAGTACCAAGGGGGGACAGGGGGGCTACGAGCAGTACTTC | TRBJ2-7 | - | TRBV27 | TRBD1
CASNPGGRMNNEQFF | TGTGCCAGCAACCCCGGGGGGCGGATGAACAATGAGCAGTTCTTC | TRBJ2-1 | - | TRBV2 | -
CASSQVDAHEQFF | TGTGCCAGCAGCCAAGTGGACGCCCATGAGCAGTTCTTC | TRBJ2-1 | - | TRBV14 | -
CASSLRREGFTEAFF | TGTGCCAGCAGCTTAAGGCGTGAGGGATTCACTGAAGCTTTCTTT | TRBJ1-1 | - | TRBV7-8 | -
CASSYRTSGGVGFF | TGTGCCAGCAGCTACCGGACTAGCGGGGGCGTCGGGTTCTTC | TRBJ2-1 | - | TRBV7-8 | TRBD2
CASSLSPRGGYEQYF | TGTGCCAGCAGCTTATCTCCCCGAGGGGGCTACGAGCAGTACTTC | TRBJ2-7 | - | TRBV7-9 | -
CASSFPRDRGYSPLHF | TGTGCCAGCAGTTTCCCTCGGGACAGGGGATATTCACCCCTCCACTTT | TRBJ1-6 | - | TRBV6-5 | TRBD1
CASSLAPGNTEAFF | TGCGCCAGCAGCTTGGCCCCGGGGAACACTGAAGCTTTCTTT | TRBJ1-1 | - | TRBV5-1 | -
CASSVRDTASFF | TGTGCCAGCAGCGTCCGGGACACTGCATCTTTCTTT | TRBJ1-1 | - | TRBV7-9 | -